These 4 T cell receptor beta chains originate from one sample sequenced in a study of blood T cells in healthy people across ages. It was with a sample-barcoded 5' primer and a J-beta primer mix that a second PCR of about 6 to 12 cycles was run. Each CDR3 protein gets one entry after TCRdb re-called the 5' RACE reads with MiXCR. This table holds over a million distinct CDR3 sequences, approximately 59% found once. The specimen was blood. Receptor source: a man younger than 30 in good health.

This rearrangement joins TRBV29-1 to TRBJ2-2, with TRBD1 matching 7 bases. Germline V gives CDR1 SQVTM, CDR2 ANQGSEA. With V trimmed by 7 bases and J by 2 bases, 7 bases remained unmatched. The CDR3 consists of 14 residues. CDR3 region: CSAQQGINTGELFF. Here the CDR3 DNA reads TGCAGCGCTCAACAGGGGATAAACACCGGGGAGCTGTTTTTT.

This clonotype was found a few times. V is TRBV12-3 or TRBV12-4 and J is TRBJ2-5, with D maybe TRBD1 (6 bases). Near its end, the DNA agrees better with TRBJ2-7, so the J call may be wrong. The CDR3 loop spans 13 amino acids. DNA for the CDR3: TGTGCCAGCAGTGTACAGGGCGTTAACGAGCAGTACTTC. It yields the protein CASSVQGVNEQYF.

This clonotype was counted a few times. The chain couples TRBV6-6 to TRBJ1-6; D possibly corresponds to TRBD1 (6 bases). Deletions cut 0 bases from V and 6 bases from J, with 9 bases between. Germline V gene data show CDR1 as MNHNY and CDR2 as SVGAGI (reference sequence). The CDR3 runs to 15 residues. The CDR3 spells CASSYSGGANSPLHF. The CDR3 bases are TGTGCCAGCAGTTACTCTGGGGGCGCTAATTCACCCCTCCACTTT.

This clonotype has just a few counts. V is TRBV12-3 or TRBV12-4 and J is TRBJ2-1; D possibly corresponds to TRBD1 (5 bases). The CDR3 covers 11 residues. The germline V and J ends were trimmed by 5 bases and 9 bases, with 8 bases remaining between them. Written as DNA, the CDR3 is TGTGCCAGCAGTGGGGCTACTGAGCAGTTCTTC. Protein product: CASSGATEQFF.